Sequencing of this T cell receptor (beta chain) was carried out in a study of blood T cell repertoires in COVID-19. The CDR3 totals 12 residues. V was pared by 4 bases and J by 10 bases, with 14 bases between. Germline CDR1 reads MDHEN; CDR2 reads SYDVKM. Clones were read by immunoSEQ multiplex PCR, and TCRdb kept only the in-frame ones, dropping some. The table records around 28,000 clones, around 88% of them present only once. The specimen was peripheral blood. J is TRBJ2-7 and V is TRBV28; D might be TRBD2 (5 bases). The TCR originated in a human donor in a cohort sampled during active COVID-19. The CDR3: CASSSGGRTQYF. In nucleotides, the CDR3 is TGTGCCAGCAGTTCCGGCGGGCGGACTCAGTACTTC.